This T cell receptor beta chain was obtained from a study of shared clonotypes between healthy human individuals. Here immunoSEQ multiplex PCR was the method, and the copy in TCRdb shows in-frame clones only, minus some. Among some 2 million clones listed, about 95% were seen once. CD8 cells classed as naive were CD45RO-negative and positively selected for CCR7, excluding terminally differentiated effector memory CD45RA+ cells. The study drew its donors from healthy HIV-negative adults without recent acute infections or vaccinations. Germline V gene data show CDR1 as LGHNA and CDR2 as YSLEER. The CDR3 is 16 amino acids. V lost 0 bases to trimming and J lost 4 bases; unmatched junction nucleotides: 6.

The TCR was taken from a man between 18 and 35 years old in good health. V and J are TRBV4-3 and TRBJ2-1, with TRBD1 identical over 7 bases. Input material: naive CD8+ T cells sorted from blood. The CDR3 DNA follows: TGCGCCAGCAGCCAAGATGGAGGACAGGCGTACAATGAGCAGTTCTTC. Translating it yields CASSQDGGQAYNEQFF.